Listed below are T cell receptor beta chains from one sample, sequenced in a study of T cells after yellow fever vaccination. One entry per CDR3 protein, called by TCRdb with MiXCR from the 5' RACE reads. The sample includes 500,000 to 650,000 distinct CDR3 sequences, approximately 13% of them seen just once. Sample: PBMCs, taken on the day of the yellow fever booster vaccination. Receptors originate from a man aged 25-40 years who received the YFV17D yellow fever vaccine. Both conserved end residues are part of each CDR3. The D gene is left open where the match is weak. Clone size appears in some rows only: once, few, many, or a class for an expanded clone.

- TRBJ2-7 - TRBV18 CASSPGTGSYGGEQYF TGTGCCAGCTCACCAGGGACCGGGTCATATGGTGGCGAGCAGTACTTC
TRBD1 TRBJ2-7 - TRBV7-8 CASSTTRDRVRLLLSEQYF TGTGCCAGCAGCACTACCCGGGACAGGGTACGACTACTACTAAGCGAGCAGTACTTC
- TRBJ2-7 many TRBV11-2 CASSLADYEQYF TGTGCCAGCAGCTTAGCTGACTACGAGCAGTACTTC
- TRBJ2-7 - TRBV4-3 CASSQEGPIPQPEQYF TGCGCCAGCAGCCAAGAGGGGCCGATTCCTCAACCGGAGCAGTACTTC
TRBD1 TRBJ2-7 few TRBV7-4 CASSLERDRDYEQYF TGTGCCAGCAGCTTAGAACGGGACAGGGACTACGAGCAGTACTTC
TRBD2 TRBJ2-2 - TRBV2 CASRYTSGANTGELFF TGTGCCAGCAGGTATACTAGCGGGGCGAACACCGGGGAGCTGTTTTTT
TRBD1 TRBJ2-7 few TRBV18 CASSPAETGRYEQYF TGTGCCAGCTCACCAGCCGAGACAGGGCGATACGAGCAGTACTTC
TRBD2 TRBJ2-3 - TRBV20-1 CSAGKTSGSYTQYF TGCAGTGCTGGAAAGACTAGCGGGAGTTATACGCAGTATTTT
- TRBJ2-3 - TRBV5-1 CASSLPDTSTDTQYF TGCGCCAGCAGCTTGCCGGACACGAGCACAGATACGCAGTATTTT
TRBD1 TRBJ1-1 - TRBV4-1 CASSQEQGVEAFF TGCGCCAGCAGCCAAGAGCAGGGGGTTGAAGCTTTCTTT
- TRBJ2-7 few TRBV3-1 CASTNGGITSYEQYF TGTGCCAGCACTAACGGGGGAATTACCTCCTACGAGCAGTACTTC
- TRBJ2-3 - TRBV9 CASSVATQGGDTQYF TGTGCCAGCAGCGTAGCTACTCAGGGCGGAGATACGCAGTATTTT
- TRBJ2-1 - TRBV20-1 CSALTGNGYNEQFF TGCAGTGCTTTAACCGGGAACGGCTACAATGAGCAGTTCTTC
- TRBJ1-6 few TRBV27 CASSLFPGKESPLHF TGTGCCAGCAGTTTATTTCCAGGGAAGGAATCACCCCTCCACTTT
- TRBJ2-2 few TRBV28 CASSLFLESGELFF TGTGCCAGCAGTTTATTTCTGGAGTCCGGGGAGCTGTTTTTT
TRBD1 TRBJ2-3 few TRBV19 CASSQTTGGTSTDTQYF TGTGCCAGTAGTCAAACGACAGGGGGCACTAGCACAGATACGCAGTATTTT
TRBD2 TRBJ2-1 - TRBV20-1 CSALAGGNNEQFF TGCAGTGCTCTAGCGGGAGGAAACAATGAGCAGTTCTTC
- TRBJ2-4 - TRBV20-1 CSAYKENIQYF TGCAGTGCCTATAAAGAAAACATTCAGTACTTC
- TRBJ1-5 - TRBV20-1 CSARDGYRINQPQHF TGCAGTGCTAGAGATGGTTACAGGATCAATCAGCCCCAGCATTTT
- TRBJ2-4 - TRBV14 CASSQVEGSDIQYF TGTGCCAGCAGCCAAGTTGAGGGTAGCGATATTCAGTACTTC
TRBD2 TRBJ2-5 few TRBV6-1 CASSGLAGVLETQYF TGTGCCAGCAGCGGACTAGCGGGAGTCTTAGAGACCCAGTACTTC
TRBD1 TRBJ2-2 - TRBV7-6 CATMGQGIGELFF TGTGCCACAATGGGACAGGGTATCGGGGAGCTGTTTTTT
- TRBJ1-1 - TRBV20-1 CSASLGAIAEAFF TGCAGTGCTTCTCTGGGGGCGATCGCTGAAGCTTTCTTT
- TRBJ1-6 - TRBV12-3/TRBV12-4 CASSWQGNNSPLHF TGTGCCAGCAGTTGGCAGGGAAATAATTCACCCCTCCACTTT
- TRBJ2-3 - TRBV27 CASSLGSQREDTQYF TGTGCCAGCAGTTTAGGTTCGCAGAGGGAAGATACGCAGTATTTT
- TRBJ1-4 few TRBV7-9 CASSLEIRATNEKLFF TGTGCCAGCAGCTTAGAGATCCGGGCAACTAATGAAAAACTGTTTTTT
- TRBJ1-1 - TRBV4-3 CASSQGGKGIAAF TGCGCCAGCAGCCAAGGGGGTAAGGGAATCGCCGCCTTT
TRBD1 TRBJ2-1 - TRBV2 CASSAGQIEQFF TGTGCCAGCAGTGCGGGACAGATTGAGCAGTTCTTC
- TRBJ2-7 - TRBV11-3 CASSLDGTAKYEQYF TGTGCCAGCAGCTTAGATGGGACGGCGAAATACGAGCAGTACTTC
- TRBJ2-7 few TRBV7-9 CASQKAGVKYEQYF TGTGCCAGCCAAAAGGCAGGGGTAAAGTACGAGCAGTACTTC
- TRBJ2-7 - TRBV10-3 CAISGTVEGYEQYF TGTGCCATCAGCGGGACGGTTGAGGGCTACGAGCAGTACTTC
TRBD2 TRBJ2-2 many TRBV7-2 CASSLASLAGSGELFF TGTGCCAGCAGCTTAGCTTCTCTAGCGGGATCCGGGGAGCTGTTTTTT
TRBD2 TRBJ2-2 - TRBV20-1 CSAYGLDYSGELFF TGCAGTGCTTACGGACTAGATTACTCCGGGGAGCTGTTTTTT
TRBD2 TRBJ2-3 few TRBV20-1 CCARGPGTSWPDTQYF TGCTGTGCTAGGGGGCCCGGGACTAGCTGGCCAGATACGCAGTATTTT
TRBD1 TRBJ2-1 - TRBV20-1 CSARGQGYNEQFF TGCAGTGCTAGGGGACAGGGATACAATGAGCAGTTCTTC
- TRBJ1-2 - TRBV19 CASMTRGSTVDGYTF TGTGCCAGTATGACAAGAGGCTCGACGGTGGATGGCTACACCTTC
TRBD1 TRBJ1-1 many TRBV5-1 CASSTGQGGTEAFF TGCGCCAGCAGCACGGGACAGGGGGGGACTGAAGCTTTCTTT
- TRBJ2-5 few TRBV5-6 CASSWWGAGETQYF TGTGCCAGCAGCTGGTGGGGGGCTGGGGAGACCCAGTACTTC
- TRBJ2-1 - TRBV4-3 CASSHEVVGYNEQFF TGCGCCAGCAGCCACGAGGTAGTCGGCTACAATGAGCAGTTCTTC
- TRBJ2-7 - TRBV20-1 CSATRLEEQYF TGCAGTGCTACTCGTCTCGAGGAGCAGTACTTC
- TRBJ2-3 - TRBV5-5 CASSFGDRTDTQYF TGTGCCAGCAGCTTTGGGGATAGGACAGATACGCAGTATTTT
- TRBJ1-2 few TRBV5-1 CASREHEYGYTF TGCGCCAGCAGGGAACATGAATATGGCTACACCTTC
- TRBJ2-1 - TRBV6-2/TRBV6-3 CASSSARSGPSYNEQFF TGTGCCAGCAGTTCCGCGCGCAGTGGGCCATCCTACAATGAGCAGTTCTTC
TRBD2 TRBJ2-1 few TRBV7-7 CASSSAAGGYNEQFF TGTGCCAGCAGCTCTGCAGCGGGAGGGTACAATGAGCAGTTCTTC
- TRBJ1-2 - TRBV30 CAWSVDNYGYTF TGTGCCTGGAGTGTCGACAACTATGGCTACACCTTC
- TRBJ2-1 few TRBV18 CASSFALRDEQFF TGTGCCAGCTCCTTTGCCCTGAGGGATGAGCAGTTCTTC
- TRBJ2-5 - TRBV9 CASSVSPSEETQYF TGTGCCAGCAGCGTATCCCCCAGTGAAGAGACCCAGTACTTC
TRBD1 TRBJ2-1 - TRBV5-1 CASSLTGATNEQFF TGCGCCAGCAGCTTGACAGGGGCGACCAATGAGCAGTTCTTC
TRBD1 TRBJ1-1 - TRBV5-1 CASSAWTGPNTEAFF TGCGCCAGCAGCGCCTGGACAGGGCCGAACACTGAAGCTTTCTTT
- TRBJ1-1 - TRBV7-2 CASSLHMNTEAFF TGTGCCAGCAGCTTACACATGAACACTGAAGCTTTCTTT
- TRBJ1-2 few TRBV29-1 CSVVSGLTNYGYTF TGCAGCGTTGTTTCCGGATTAACTAACTATGGCTACACCTTC
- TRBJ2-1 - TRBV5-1 CASSLQDWGYNEQFF TGCGCCAGCAGCTTGCAGGATTGGGGATACAATGAGCAGTTCTTC
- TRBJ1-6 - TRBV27 CAAAAGGVFSPLHF TGTGCCGCAGCGGCCGGGGGGGTATTTTCACCCCTCCACTTT
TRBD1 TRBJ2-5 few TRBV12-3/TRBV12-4 CASSRADYRDRGQETQYF TGTGCCAGCAGTCGAGCGGATTACCGGGACAGGGGACAAGAGACCCAGTACTTC